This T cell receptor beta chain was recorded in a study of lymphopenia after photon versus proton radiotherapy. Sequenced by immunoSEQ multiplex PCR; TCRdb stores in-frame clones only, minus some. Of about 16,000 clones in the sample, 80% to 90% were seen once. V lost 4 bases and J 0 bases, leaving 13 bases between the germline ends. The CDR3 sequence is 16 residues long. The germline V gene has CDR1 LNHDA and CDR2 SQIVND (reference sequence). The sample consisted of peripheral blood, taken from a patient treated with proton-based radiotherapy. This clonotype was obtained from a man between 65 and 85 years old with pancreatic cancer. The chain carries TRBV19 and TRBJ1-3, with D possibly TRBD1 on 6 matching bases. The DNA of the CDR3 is TGTGCCAGTAGTACACGGACAGCAACCTCTGGAAACACCATATATTTT. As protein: CASSTRTATSGNTIYF.